This T cell receptor (beta chain) comes out of a study of cytomegalovirus exposure and HLA in healthy donors. As for this clone: As yet, its antigen is unknown.

Generated by immunoSEQ multiplex PCR, the TCRdb table keeps only in-frame clones and is missing some. This table has 130,000 or so clones, around 92% appearing once. Findings of the study overall: Across donors, most TCRs were seen rarely, yet some public ones were widespread. Cytomegalovirus association was listed for roughly 160 TCR beta chains. The classifier was said to identify cytomegalovirus status with high specificity and sensitivity. A few CMV-associated chains proved CMV antigen-specific in vitro.

V gave up 1 base and J gave up 6 bases; unmatched junction bases: 4. CDR1 and CDR2 (germline): SGHVS, FNYEAQ. This CDR3 is built from 14 residues. This chain joins TRBV7-6 and TRBJ2-3, with 7 bases that match TRBD2. Sample: PBMCs. This TCR derives from a young man in good health and CMV-seronegative. DNA for the CDR3: TGTGCCAGCAGCTTAGGGGGGGGGTCGGATACGCAGTATTTT. Protein: CASSLGGGSDTQYF. Full variable domain (outside the CDR3, taken from reference TRBV7-6 and TRBJ2-3): GAGVSQSPRYKVTKRGQDVALRCDPISGHVSLYWYRQALGQGPEFLTYFNYEAQQDKSGLPNDRFSAERPEGSISTLTIQRTEQRDSAMYRCASSLGGGSDTQYFGPGTRLTVL.